The clone carrying this TCR beta chain was found once. The CDR3 is 11 residues long. Germline-derived CDR1 and CDR2 are GTSNPN and SVGIG (reference sequence). Trimming shortened V by 4 bases and J by 6 bases, and 10 bases separated the two germline ends. Generated by immunoSEQ multiplex PCR, the TCRdb table keeps only in-frame clones and is missing some. The data show about 360,000 clones, with more than 70% seen just once and around 1.3% held by the top ten. This record comes from a study of blood T cell repertoires in COVID-19. Cohort allocation depended upon clinical history that participants reported. Cohort 3 donors were reported recovered after two negative PCRs, clearance, or symptom resolution.

The source of this sequence is a man aged 25-45 years who had recovered from COVID-19. The rearrangement joins TRBV30 to TRBJ2-7; the D gene is possibly TRBD2 (5 bases). The sequencing sample was made of PBMCs or T cells enriched from blood (not recorded which). The chain's CDR3 is CAWTRGVEQYF. In DNA, the CDR3 is TGTGCCTGGACCCGGGGTGTCGAGCAGTACTTC.